The T cell receptor beta chain under discussion was sequenced for a study of chemoradiotherapy in HPV16-positive cancers. The study, taken as a whole, reports: Better recurrence-free survival went with HPV-responsive T-cell expansion in HPV16-positive patients. Candidate HPV-specific clones and E7-related TCR motifs grew in tumor during treatment.

Over chemoradiotherapy, repertoires were sampled more than once. Note on this clone: Its antigen is currently unknown.

Produced via immunoSEQ multiplex PCR; TCRdb's table is partial and in-frame only. In the table there are approximately 2,000 clones, roughly 80% of which are singletons. The germline gives CDR1 LNHDA, CDR2 SQIVND (reference sequence). The CDR3 is made up of 13 amino acids. V lost 3 bases and J lost 6, with 11 bases in between. The clonotype originates from a human donor with HPV-associated anogenital cancer. The sample here was tumor tissue, taken from a patient who underwent chemoradiotherapy. The chain has TRBV19 and TRBJ1-1; D gene ambiguous. The DNA of the CDR3 is TGTGCCAGTAGTATGTTGGGTTTAGCTGAAGCTTTCTTT. It specifies CASSMLGLAEAFF.